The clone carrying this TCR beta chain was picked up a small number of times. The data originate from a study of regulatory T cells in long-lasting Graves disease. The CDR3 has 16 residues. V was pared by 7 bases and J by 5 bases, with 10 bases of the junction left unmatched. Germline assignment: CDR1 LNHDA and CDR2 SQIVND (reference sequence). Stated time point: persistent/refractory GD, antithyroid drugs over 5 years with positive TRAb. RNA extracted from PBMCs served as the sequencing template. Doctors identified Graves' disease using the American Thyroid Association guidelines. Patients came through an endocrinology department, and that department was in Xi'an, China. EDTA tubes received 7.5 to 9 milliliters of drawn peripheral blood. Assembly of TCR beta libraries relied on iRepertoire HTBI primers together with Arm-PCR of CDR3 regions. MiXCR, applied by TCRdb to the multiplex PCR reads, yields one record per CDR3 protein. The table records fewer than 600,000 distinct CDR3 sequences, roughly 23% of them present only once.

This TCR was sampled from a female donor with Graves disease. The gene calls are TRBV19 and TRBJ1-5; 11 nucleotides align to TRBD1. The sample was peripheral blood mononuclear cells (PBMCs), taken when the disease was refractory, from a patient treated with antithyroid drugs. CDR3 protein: CASTQRGQGDYQPQHF. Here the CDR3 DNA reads TGTGCCAGTACCCAAAGGGGACAGGGGGACTATCAGCCCCAGCATTTT. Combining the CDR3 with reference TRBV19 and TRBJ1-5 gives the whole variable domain DGGITQSPKYLFRKEGQNVTLSCEQNLNHDAMYWYRQDPGQGLRLIYYSQIVNDFQKGDIAEGYSVSREKKESFPLTVTSAQKNPTAFYLCASTQRGQGDYQPQHFGDGTRLSIL.